The text below deals with one TCR beta chain. The data are from a study of CD8 T cells in Susac syndrome. Germline V lookup: CDR1 LNHDA, CDR2 SQIVND (reference sequence). V dropped 7 bases and J dropped 1 base, with 14 bases sitting between them. The CDR3 spans 14 residues. TCR beta sequencing covered blood CD8+ and CD4+ T cells. Each multiple sclerosis control was a treatment-naive patient with relapsing-remitting disease that was either stable or active. cDNA came from about 0.5 to 1 ug RNA primed by random hexamers. Each CDR3 protein gets one entry after TCRdb re-called the immunoSEQ multiplex PCR reads with MiXCR. The data contain hundreds of thousands of distinct CDR3 sequences, 70% to 90% of them singletons.

The sequenced material came from CD8+ T cells from PBMCs. V usage is TRBV19 and J usage is TRBJ2-7; D gene unclear. The receptor was isolated from a human donor with multiple sclerosis. CDR3 in amino acids: CASTTGYGSYEQYF. Written as DNA, the CDR3 is TGTGCCAGTACCACCGGCTACGGTTCCTACGAGCAGTACTTC.